The clone carrying this T cell receptor beta chain was found once. The antigen is not known. PCR amplification relied on 60 Vbeta primers (plus 13 Jbeta primers). The repertoire was sequenced with immunoSEQ multiplex PCR; TCRdb's copy has only in-frame clones and lacks some. The repertoire has about 130,000 clones, roughly 70% of them found once; the top ten carry around 6.6%. The CDR3 has 15 residues. V was trimmed by 0 bases and J by 1 base, leaving 9 bases between them. Germline loops: CDR1 WSHSY, CDR2 SAAADI. The data originate from a study of cytomegalovirus exposure and HLA in healthy donors. Overall study findings and caveats: HLA alleles were associated with 15,000 to 20,000 TCR beta sequences in a later analysis at 0.05 false discovery rate.

The sample taken for sequencing was PBMCs. The chain is built from TRBV10-2 and TRBJ1-1; D possibly corresponds to TRBD1 (5 bases). The source is a man aged 40-49 years in good health and CMV-seropositive. The DNA of the CDR3 is TGCGCCAGCAGTGAGTCGGAAAGGGGGAACACTGAAGCTTTCTTT. Its protein product is CASSESERGNTEAFF.